The clone carrying this TCR beta chain appeared once. CDR1 LGHNA and CDR2 YSLEER come from the germline V gene. V lost 0 bases and J 8 bases, leaving 13 bases between the germline ends. This CDR3 has 15 amino acids. It was during active infection that Seattle patients were enrolled and then longitudinally followed. These data originate in a study of blood T cell repertoires in COVID-19. For the study at large: PBMCs, B-cell-depleted T cells, or T cells provided the cDNA or gDNA that made up the material.

Using immunoSEQ multiplex PCR, the repertoire was profiled, and TCRdb retains in-frame clones only, with some absent. The sample shows roughly 100,000 clones, about nine tenths of them seen only once. V usage is TRBV4-3 and J usage is TRBJ1-4; D is unclear. The sequence was collected from a woman aged 45-65 years with COVID-19, enrolled during active disease. The sequenced material came from peripheral blood. The CDR3 DNA is TGCGCCAGCAGCCAAGATCGGGAACCCGGGGAAAAACTGTTTTTT. Translated: CASSQDREPGEKLFF.